Below, one T cell receptor (beta chain) is given with its context. The germline CDR1 and CDR2 sequences are MDHEN and SYDVKM. V was pared by 5 bases and J by 0 bases, with 8 bases between. This CDR3 comprises 13 residues. These data come from a study of blood T cell repertoires in COVID-19. Study-level information: Both acute and convalescent COVID-19 samples were obtained from the United States, Italy and Spain. T cells, B-cell-depleted T cells, or PBMCs supplied cDNA or gDNA.

Authors' methods: By means of reference gene primer amplification, nucleated cell counts were estimated. The table came from immunoSEQ multiplex PCR; TCRdb's copy has only in-frame clones and leaves some out. The DNA gave D and trimming, while V, J and clone size come from that table. The sample has about 270,000 clones; more than 70% are singletons. The sequence was obtained from a woman between 18 and 29 years old with acute or convalescent COVID-19. This chain uses TRBV28 with TRBJ2-7, with a weak D call TRBD1 (6 bases). Sample: peripheral blood. The CDR3 DNA reads TGTGCCAGCAGTGACAGGAGCTCCTACGAGCAGTACTTC. Residues: CASSDRSSYEQYF.